These 11 T cell receptor beta chains came from one sample sequenced in a study of breast tumors, draining lymph nodes, adjacent tissues. Axillary draining lymph nodes of breast cancer patients supplied the node samples. Each CDR3 protein is one row after TCRdb ran MiXCR on the multiplex PCR reads. The sample lists 250,000 or so distinct CDR3 sequences; roughly 30% were seen once. The sample taken for sequencing was axillary lymph node tissue. The origin of the receptors is a female donor with breast cancer. Some clones in this sample may be carry-over from other donors' samples.

Concerning this clonotype: A read error is possible here, since a much larger clone lies one base away. The CDR3 loop reads CASSPVLGYGTQYF. In nucleotides, the CDR3 is TGTGCCAGCAGCCCTGTACTAGGATATGGTACGCAGTATTTT. This rearrangement joins TRBV11-2 to TRBJ2-3, with a possible D match to TRBD2 (5 bases). V gave up 5 bases and J gave up 8 bases, with 17 bases separating them. The germline gives CDR1 SGHAT, CDR2 FQNNGV. The CDR3 extends over 14 amino acids.

The rearrangement joins TRBV12-3 or TRBV12-4 to TRBJ2-3; D might be TRBD2 (6 bases). V lost 6 bases to trimming and J lost 5 bases, with 21 bases between them. The CDR3 covers 16 residues. In nucleotides, the CDR3 is TGTGCCAGCAGAAAGCGGGCCATGGGTCTCATAGATACGCAGTATTTT. Translating it yields CASRKRAMGLIDTQYF.

This clonotype was seen ten or more times. The chain carries TRBV10-2 and TRBJ2-4; possible D gene TRBD1, 6 bases. Trimming cost V 7 bases and J 7 bases, with 14 bases left between them. The germline gives CDR1 WSHSY, CDR2 SAAADI. There are 13 residues in the CDR3. CDR3 sequence: CASTNRQGNIQYF. CDR3 coding DNA: TGCGCCAGCACAAATCGCCAGGGGAACATTCAGTACTTC.

This clonotype occurred many times. The chain couples TRBV9 to TRBJ2-3; 13 bases line up with TRBD2. The CDR3 totals 16 residues. Germline trimming cut 3 bases from V and 2 bases from J; bases unmatched to any gene: 3. The germline gives CDR1 SGDLS, CDR2 YYNGEE. For the CDR3, the DNA is TGTGCCAGCAGCGGGGGACTAGCGGGAAACACAGATACGCAGTATTTT. Residues: CASSGGLAGNTDTQYF.

The chain couples TRBV2 to TRBJ2-3; 11 nucleotides align to TRBD2. This CDR3 has 14 residues. Germline V gene lookup returns CDR1 SNHLY and CDR2 FYNNEI. V lost 4 bases and J lost 8; bases outside the gene matches: 5. CDR3 amino acids: CASSGLAGLGTQYF. For the CDR3, the DNA is TGTGCCAGCAGTGGACTAGCGGGACTCGGTACGCAGTATTTT.

This clonotype was observed many times. The CDR3: CASSHRGSREKLFF. CDR3 DNA sequence: TGTGCCAGCAGTCACCGGGGGAGTCGTGAAAAACTGTTTTTT. The rearrangement uses TRBV6-6 and TRBJ1-4, with D possibly matching TRBD1 (5 bases). The V end was cut by 5 bases, the J end by 7 bases, with 14 bases between. Germline V lookup: CDR1 MNHNY, CDR2 SVGAGI (reference sequence). The CDR3 consists of 14 residues.

This clonotype was seen many times. One end of the junction fails to match germline, which may point to a read error. The chain links TRBV7-7 to TRBJ2-7; 13 bases are a match to TRBD2. Per the germline V gene, CDR1 is SSHAT and CDR2 is FNYEAQ (reference sequence). The CDR3 loop spans 15 amino acids. The CDR3 DNA follows: TGTGCTAGCAGCCCTGGACTAGCGGGAGAGGTTGAGCAGTACTTC. Protein: CASSPGLAGEVEQYF.

This clonotype was counted ten times or more. J is TRBJ2-3 and V is TRBV10-3, with TRBD2 as a possible D gene (6 bases). The CDR3 has 14 residues. Germline CDR1 reads ENHRY; CDR2 reads SYGVKD. Trimming shortened V by 7 bases and J by 6 bases, and 17 bases separated the two germline ends. CDR3 residues: CAINNQIGGDTQYF. CDR3 coding DNA: TGTGCCATCAACAACCAAATCGGGGGTGATACGCAGTATTTT.

Turning to this clonotype: A much more abundant neighbour one base away suggests this may be a read error. The V call is TRBV5-4, the J call TRBJ2-7; 7 nucleotides align to TRBD1. V gave up 4 bases and J gave up 2 bases; unmatched junction bases: 9. The germline V gene has CDR1 SGHNT and CDR2 YYREEE (reference sequence). The CDR3 runs to 15 residues. Here the CDR3 DNA reads TGTGCCAGCAGCACCGGACAGGCGCCTCCCTACGAGCAGTACTTC. Its protein product is CASSTGQAPPYEQYF.

The chain joins TRBV25-1 to TRBJ2-1, with 14 bases fitting TRBD2. There are 14 residues in the CDR3. CDR1 is MGHDK, CDR2 SYGVNS, per germline. Losses at the gene ends were 10 bases for V and 5 bases for J; bases not matched to a gene: 4. The CDR3 region is CATRLAGGNNEQFF. CDR3 DNA sequence: TGTGCCACCCGACTAGCGGGAGGGAACAATGAGCAGTTCTTC.

The DNA for the CDR3 is TGTGCCATCAGCGGACAGGAAGAGTACAATGAGCAGTTCTTC. It translates to CAISGQEEYNEQFF. The V and J genes are TRBV10-3 and TRBJ2-1, with 7 positions matching TRBD1. CDR3 length equals 14 residues. V shed 6 bases and J 4 bases; nucleotides not matched to a gene: 6. Germline V CDR1 and CDR2: ENHRY, SYGVKD.